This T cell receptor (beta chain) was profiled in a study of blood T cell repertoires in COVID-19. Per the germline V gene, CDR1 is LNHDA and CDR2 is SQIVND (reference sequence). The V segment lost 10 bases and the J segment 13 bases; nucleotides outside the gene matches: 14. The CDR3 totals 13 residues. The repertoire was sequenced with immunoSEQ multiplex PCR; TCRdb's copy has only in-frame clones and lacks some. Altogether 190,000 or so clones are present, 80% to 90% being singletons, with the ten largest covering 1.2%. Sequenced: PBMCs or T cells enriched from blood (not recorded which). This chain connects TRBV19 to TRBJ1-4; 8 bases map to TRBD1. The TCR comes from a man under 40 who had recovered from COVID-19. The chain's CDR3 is CATRQGNNQGLFF. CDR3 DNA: TGTGCCACAAGACAGGGGAATAACCAGGGACTGTTTTTT. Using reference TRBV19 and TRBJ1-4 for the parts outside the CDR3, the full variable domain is DGGITQSPKYLFRKEGQNVTLSCEQNLNHDAMYWYRQDPGQGLRLIYYSQIVNDFQKGDIAEGYSVSREKKESFPLTVTSAQKNPTAFYLCATRQGNNQGLFFGSGTQLSVL.